These T cell receptor beta chains were read from a single sample in a study of cytomegalovirus exposure and HLA in healthy donors. Sequencing was performed with immunoSEQ multiplex PCR; in TCRdb, only in-frame clones are kept and a portion is missing. The sample shows about 170,000 clones, 82% of them seen only once. Sequenced: PBMCs. The receptors here all came from a male donor in good health and CMV-seronegative. CDR3s include the opening cysteine and the closing phenylalanine or tryptophan. Each record gives: D gene, clone size, J gene, V gene, CDR3 DNA, CDR3 protein. The D gene is left open where the match is weak. A clone size is listed for some rows: how often the clone was seen (once, few, many), or a class if it is expanded.

TRBD1 few TRBJ1-5 TRBV25-1 TGTGCCAGCAGAGAGACAGGGCTCAATCAGCCCCAGCATTTT CASRETGLNQPQHF
. . TRBJ1-1 TRBV5-6 TGTGCCAGCAGCCCTGAAACAGGGTTGGACACTGAAGCTTTCTTT CASSPETGLDTEAFF
. . TRBJ1-2 TRBV29-1 TGCAGCGCTCCCCTGTTGGGCCCCCGTGGCTACACCTTC CSAPLLGPRGYTF
TRBD1 . TRBJ2-7 TRBV29-1 TGCAGCGCCCGACAGGGGGCCGGCTACGAGCAGTACTTC CSARQGAGYEQYF
. . TRBJ2-7 TRBV6-5 TGTGCCAGCAGTTACGGTCAGTTCGATTTCTACGAGCAGTACTTC CASSYGQFDFYEQYF
TRBD1 . TRBJ1-6 TRBV10-3 TGTGCCGCGAGGACAGGCCTAAGTGACCGTAATTCACCCCTCCACTTT CAARTGLSDRNSPLHF
. . TRBJ1-3 TRBV28 TGTGCCAGCAGTTTGCAGGGAAACACCATATATTTT CASSLQGNTIYF
. once TRBJ1-5 TRBV6-5 TGTGCCAGCATGGCAGGGATTTTTCAGCCCCAGCATTTT CASMAGIFQPQHF
TRBD1 few TRBJ1-4 TRBV4-1 TGCGCCACCGCGACAGGGATTACTAATGAAAAACTGTTTTTT CATATGITNEKLFF
TRBD2 . TRBJ2-7 TRBV6-1 TGTGCCAGCAAGATTTTAGCGGGAGGATTAGACGAGCAGTACTTC CASKILAGGLDEQYF
. few TRBJ2-7 TRBV14 TGTGCCAGCAGCCAAGACGACTTCCACGAGCAGTACTTC CASSQDDFHEQYF
. . TRBJ1-2 TRBV18 TGTGCCAGCTCACACGGGGTTGCCTACACCTTC CASSHGVAYTF
. . TRBJ2-2 TRBV2 TGTGCCAGCAACACCGTACCCGGGGAGCTGTTTTTT CASNTVPGELFF
. . TRBJ2-1 TRBV19 TGTGCCAGTAGAGGGGGGGCTAGCGGTGACAATGAGCAGTTCTTC CASRGGASGDNEQFF
TRBD2 . TRBJ2-7 TRBV27 TGTGCCAGCAGTTTTAGAGGACTAGCGGGGGTACGACCCTACGAGCAGTACTTC CASSFRGLAGVRPYEQYF
TRBD2 . TRBJ2-1 TRBV7-2 TGTGCCAGCAGCGGGGACCGGGCTAGCGGTAGGAATGAGCAGTTCTTC CASSGDRASGRNEQFF
TRBD1 . TRBJ2-1 TRBV6-5 TGTGCCAGCAGTTACGGCTTAGGGGACAGGGGGAATGAGCAGTTCTTC CASSYGLGDRGNEQFF
. . TRBJ2-1 TRBV25-1 TGTGCCAGCAGTGAACCTCGCGGGCCCAGCCCCTACAATGAGCAGTTCTTC CASSEPRGPSPYNEQFF
TRBD1 . TRBJ2-7 TRBV10-3 TGTGCCATTAAAACGGGACAGGGACCAGACGAGCAGTACTTC CAIKTGQGPDEQYF
TRBD1 . TRBJ1-5 TRBV27 TGTGCCAGCAGTTTAGGACAGGGGGGCCAGCCCCAGCATTTT CASSLGQGGQPQHF
. few TRBJ1-1 TRBV6-6 TGTGCCAGCAAACTACAGGGTTTCACTGAAGCTTTCTTT CASKLQGFTEAFF
TRBD1 . TRBJ1-5 TRBV5-8 TGTGCCAGCAGCAGATGGACAGGGGCTGGCAATCAGCCCCAGCATTTT CASSRWTGAGNQPQHF
TRBD2 once TRBJ2-3 TRBV5-1 TGCGCCAGCAGCATAGCGGGGGAGAACACAGATACGCAGTATTTT CASSIAGENTDTQYF
. . TRBJ1-2 TRBV29-1 TGCAGCGTTGAAGGACGGGACTATGGCTACACCTTC CSVEGRDYGYTF
TRBD1 . TRBJ2-7 TRBV5-1 TGCGCCAGCAGCTCCGGGACAGGGAATTACGAGCAGTACTTC CASSSGTGNYEQYF
TRBD2 . TRBJ2-7 TRBV11-3 TGTGCCAGCAGCTTGGGGGGGGGAAATTACGAGCAGTACTTC CASSLGGGNYEQYF
TRBD1 . TRBJ2-5 TRBV19 TGTGCCAGTAGTAAAGGGACAGGGGACCCAGAGACCCAGTACTTC CASSKGTGDPETQYF
TRBD1 . TRBJ1-1 TRBV29-1 TGCAGCGTTGATCGGACAGGGAACACTGAAGCTTTCTTT CSVDRTGNTEAFF
TRBD1 few TRBJ2-3 TRBV19 TGTGCCAGTCGGGGACAGTCCACAGATACGCAGTATTTT CASRGQSTDTQYF
. . TRBJ1-1 TRBV27 TGTGCCAGCAGTTATGTCGGAGGGAGTGGGTTGAACACTGAAGCTTTCTTT CASSYVGGSGLNTEAFF
. . TRBJ2-1 TRBV20-1 TGCAGTGCTCCGGTAGCGGAACAGCAGTTCTTC CSAPVAEQQFF
. . TRBJ1-6 TRBV6-5 TGTGCCAGCAGTTCCCCGGCGGGACCTAATTCACCCCTCCACTTT CASSSPAGPNSPLHF
. . TRBJ1-2 TRBV19 TGTGCCAGTAGTATGTTGCAGAACCCTTCTTTCGTGGGCTACACCTTC CASSMLQNPSFVGYTF
TRBD2 . TRBJ2-2 TRBV6-1 TGTGCCAGCCGGGGGGGTCACACCGGGGAGCTGTTTTTT CASRGGHTGELFF
. once TRBJ1-3 TRBV7-9 TGTGCCAGCAGCACCTATCTCGATGCAACGAGCTCTGGAAACACCATATATTTT CASSTYLDATSSGNTIYF
. . TRBJ1-2 TRBV28 TGTGCCAGCAGCCTCCAGAGAGGCTATGGCTACACCTTC CASSLQRGYGYTF
TRBD2 . TRBJ2-4 TRBV6-5 TGTGCCAGCAGGGAACTAGCGGAAGCCAAAAACATTCAGTACTTC CASRELAEAKNIQYF
TRBD2 . TRBJ2-7 TRBV28 TGTGCCAGCAGCCCCCACCGGGGGGGCTCCTACGAGCAGTACTTC CASSPHRGGSYEQYF
. . TRBJ1-2 TRBV5-4 TGTGCCAGCAGCTTGGGTACAGGACGGCTATATGGCTACACCTTC CASSLGTGRLYGYTF
TRBD2 . TRBJ2-7 TRBV5-6 TGTGCCAGCAGCTATTCAGGCGGGGGCTACGAGCAGTACTTC CASSYSGGGYEQYF
TRBD1 . TRBJ2-7 TRBV7-2 TGTGCCAGCAGCGCTCGGACAGGGTACCCCTACGAGCAGTACTTC CASSARTGYPYEQYF
. . TRBJ2-5 TRBV21-1 TGTGCCAGCAGCCCCCGGGTGAGCGACCAAGAGACCCAGTACTTC CASSPRVSDQETQYF